A single sample is the source of the 8 T cell receptor beta chains below, sequenced in a study of T-cell reconstitution after alpha-beta-depleted transplantation in children (dated by TCRdb to the mid-2010s). The treatment or condition label corresponds to: allogeneic hematopoietic cell transplantation with graft depleted of TCRalphabeta T cells and CD19 B cells. Library construction relied on PCR. Data came from an Illumina HiSeq 2500. TCR library preparation used molecular barcoding, with unique molecular identifiers applied to normalize quantification of the TCRbeta repertoire. Using fastp at Q25 and MiXCR, TCRdb reprocessed the public reads and kept productive beta chains. Entries that share a CDR3 protein sequence are merged under the most common genes and DNA. The sample yields about 610,000 distinct CDR3 sequences; 20% to 30% were counted once. Just over 35% of the sample lies in the top ten.

The sample was PBMCs, taken before TCRalphabeta/CD19-depleted stem cell transplant. The receptor source for this set is a boy under two years old with Wiskott-Aldrich syndrome, due to receive a stem cell transplant.

This sequence joins TRBV4-1 and TRBJ2-2; TRBD2 matches at 12 bases. The CDR3 extends over 16 amino acids. The V gene's germline CDR1 is MGHRA and CDR2 YSYEKL. The J segment lost 4 bases and the V segment lost 6 bases, leaving 6 bases of the junction unmatched. Written as DNA, the CDR3 is TGCGCCAGCAGTTCCCCTAGCGGGAGGGGCACCGGGGAGCTGTTTTTT. It is translated as CASSSPSGRGTGELFF.

This clonotype was found a few times. The CDR3 protein is CASSHNPGQGARKRTEAFF. Here the CDR3 DNA reads TGCGCCAGCAGCCATAACCCGGGACAGGGGGCGAGAAAACGCACTGAAGCTTTCTTT. The rearrangement joins TRBV5-1 to TRBJ1-1; 12 bases are a match to TRBD1. The CDR3 is 19 amino acids. The germline gives CDR1 SGHRS, CDR2 YFSETQ. Losses at the gene ends were 4 bases for V and 4 bases for J; bases not matched to a gene: 17.

V is TRBV5-1 and J is TRBJ1-1; D call uncertain. V was shortened by 3 bases and J by 6 bases, with 12 bases between the two germline ends. Per germline, CDR1 SGHRS and CDR2 YFSETQ. This CDR3 spans 13 amino acids. The CDR3 is CASSSGAVAEAFF. As DNA, the CDR3 is TGCGCCAGCAGCTCTGGCGCGGTGGCTGAAGCTTTCTTT. Full variable domain (outside the CDR3, taken from reference TRBV5-1 and TRBJ1-1): KAGVTQTPRYLIKTRGQQVTLSCSPISGHRSVSWYQQTPGQGLQFLFEYFSETQRNKGNFPGRFSGRQFSNSRSEMNVSTLELGDSALYLCASSSGAVAEAFFGQGTRLTVV.

This clonotype has a handful of counts. This chain uses TRBV5-5 with TRBJ2-1, with D tentatively TRBD1 (6 bases). The V gene's germline CDR1 is SGHKS and CDR2 YYEKEE (reference sequence). Trimming removed 4 bases from V and 1 base from J, with 12 bases in between. This CDR3 has 15 residues. CDR3 nucleotides: TGTGCCAGCAGCCACGGACAGCCGTCCTACAATGAGCAGTTCTTC. Translating it yields CASSHGQPSYNEQFF. Drawing the rest from reference TRBV5-5 and TRBJ2-1, the complete variable domain is DAGVTQSPTHLIKTRGQQVTLRCSPISGHKSVSWYQQVLGQGPQFIFQYYEKEERGRGNFPDRFSARQFPNYSSELNVNALLLGDSALYLCASSHGQPSYNEQFFGPGTRLTVL.

This chain links TRBV3-1 with TRBJ2-1, with D perhaps TRBD1 (6 bases). This CDR3 is 15 amino acids long. CDR1 is LGHDT and CDR2 is YNNKEL in the germline V gene (reference sequence). Trimming removed 1 base at V and 6 bases at J, with 13 bases between. The CDR3 loop reads CASSQARGDFNEQFF. The CDR3 nucleotides are TGTGCCAGCAGCCAAGCCAGGGGCGACTTCAATGAGCAGTTCTTC.

The chain uses TRBV20-1 and TRBJ2-3, with a possible D match to TRBD2 (5 bases). Looked up from germline, CDR1 is DFQATT and CDR2 is SNEGSKA (reference sequence). Trimming left V 3 bases short and J 2 bases short, with 12 bases between. This CDR3 region has 14 residues. This CDR3 reads CSASEGANTDTQYF. The CDR3 region has the DNA TGCAGTGCTAGCGAGGGCGCAAACACAGATACGCAGTATTTT.

The rearrangement links TRBV12-3 or TRBV12-4 to TRBJ1-5; maybe TRBD1 (6 bases). V lost 0 bases to trimming and J lost 4 bases, with 10 bases between them. The CDR3 sequence is 15 residues long. CDR3 sequence: CASSLAGQLNQPQHF. The CDR3 coding sequence is TGTGCCAGCAGTTTAGCTGGACAGTTAAATCAGCCCCAGCATTTT.

This clonotype was detected only a few times. The CDR3 DNA follows: TGTGCCATCAGTGATCCTCGGGGGTATGGCTACACCTTC. It specifies CAISDPRGYGYTF. The V call is TRBV10-3, the J call TRBJ1-2; the D gene is possibly TRBD1 (5 bases). Trimming took 3 bases from V and 5 from J, leaving 10 bases between them. Looked up from germline, CDR1 is ENHRY and CDR2 is SYGVKD. This CDR3 is 13 amino acids long.